Presented here are 3 T cell receptor beta chains from one specimen sequenced in a study of control samples from healthy donors and cancer patients. The assay was immunoSEQ multiplex PCR, and TCRdb's table has in-frame clones only and misses some. This sample has approximately 100,000 clones, with roughly 92% found just once. The sample taken for sequencing was blood. The receptors originated from a human donor in good health. The donor label of this sample is uncertain.

The J gene is TRBJ2-1, the V gene TRBV7-8; 13 bases match TRBD2. V was clipped by 5 bases and J by 0 bases; unmatched bases: 7. The CDR3 runs to 18 residues. Germline V gene lookup returns CDR1 SGHVS and CDR2 FQNEAQ. The CDR3 sequence is CASSHRTSGGLSYNEQFF. CDR3 DNA: TGTGCCAGCAGCCATAGGACTAGCGGGGGCCTCTCCTACAATGAGCAGTTCTTC.

The chain is built from TRBV7-2 and TRBJ1-1; TRBD1 aligns across 7 bases. This CDR3 has 14 amino acids. V was clipped by 5 bases and J by 6 bases; unmatched bases: 9. Germline V CDR1 and CDR2: SGHTA, FQGNSA. Written as DNA, the CDR3 is TGTGCCAGCAGCCTGGGACAGAGAGTGTCTGAAGCTTTCTTT. It encodes CASSLGQRVSEAFF.

This chain uses TRBV10-2 with TRBJ1-1, with 7 nucleotides matching TRBD1. Germline V lookup: CDR1 WSHSY, CDR2 SAAADI. The CDR3 is 15 amino acids. Unmatched junction bases numbered 8, after V lost 3 bases and J lost 4 bases. The CDR3 reads CASSDYRQGSTEAFF. The DNA for the CDR3 is TGCGCCAGCAGTGATTACAGACAGGGTTCCACTGAAGCTTTCTTT.